The entry that follows covers one T cell receptor beta chain sequence. This record comes from a study of T cell responses to AZD1222 COVID-19 vaccine. TCRdb's copy holds only in-frame clones and misses some; the assay was immunoSEQ multiplex PCR. The sample includes about 180,000 clones, 85% to 95% seen only once; the top ten take around 0.97%. The V gene's germline CDR1 is MDHEN and CDR2 SYDVKM. CDR3 length: 16 amino acids. J lost 1 base, V lost 5 bases, and 9 bases had no gene match. This receptor was obtained from an adult who received the MenACWY meningococcal vaccine as a control. The sequencing here drew on peripheral blood, taken 28 days after the second dose of the MenACWY control vaccine. The rearrangement links TRBV28 to TRBJ2-7, with 9 bases identical to TRBD1. The CDR3: CASSPNYGTGSYEQYF. The CDR3 DNA is TGTGCCAGCAGTCCAAACTACGGGACAGGGTCCTACGAGCAGTACTTC.